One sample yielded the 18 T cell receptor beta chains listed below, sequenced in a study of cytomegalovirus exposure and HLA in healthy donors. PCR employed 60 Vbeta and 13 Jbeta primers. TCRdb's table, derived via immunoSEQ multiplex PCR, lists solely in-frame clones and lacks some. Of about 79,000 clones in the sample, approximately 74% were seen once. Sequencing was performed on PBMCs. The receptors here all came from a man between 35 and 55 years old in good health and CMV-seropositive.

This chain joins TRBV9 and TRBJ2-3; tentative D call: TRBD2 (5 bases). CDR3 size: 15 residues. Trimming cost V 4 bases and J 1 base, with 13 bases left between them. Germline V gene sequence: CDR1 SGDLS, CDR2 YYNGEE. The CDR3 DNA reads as TGTGCCAGCAGCAGAGGGAATGTTGGCACAGATACGCAGTATTTT. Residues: CASSRGNVGTDTQYF.

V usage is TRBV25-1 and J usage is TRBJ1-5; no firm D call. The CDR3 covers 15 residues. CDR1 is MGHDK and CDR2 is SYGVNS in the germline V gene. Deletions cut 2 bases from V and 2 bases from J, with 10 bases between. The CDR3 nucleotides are TGTGCCAGCAGTGAAGATACTGTTGGCAATCAGCCCCAGCATTTT. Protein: CASSEDTVGNQPQHF. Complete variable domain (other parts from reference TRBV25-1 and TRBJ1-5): EADIYQTPRYLVIGTGKKITLECSQTMGHDKMYWYQQDPGMELHLIHYSYGVNSTEKGDLSSESTVSRIRTEHFPLTLESARPSHTSQYLCASSEDTVGNQPQHFGDGTRLSIL.

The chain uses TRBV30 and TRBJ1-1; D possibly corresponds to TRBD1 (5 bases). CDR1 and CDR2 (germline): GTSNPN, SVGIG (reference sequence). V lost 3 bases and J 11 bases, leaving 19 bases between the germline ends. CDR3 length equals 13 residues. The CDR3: CAWRNSGGRQAFF. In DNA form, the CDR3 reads TGTGCCTGGAGAAACTCGGGGGGGAGGCAGGCTTTCTTT.

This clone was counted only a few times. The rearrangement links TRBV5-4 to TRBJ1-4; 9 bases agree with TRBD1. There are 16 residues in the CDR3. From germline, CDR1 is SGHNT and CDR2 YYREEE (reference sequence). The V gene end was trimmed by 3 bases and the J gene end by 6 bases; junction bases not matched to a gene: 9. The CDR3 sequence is CASSSGQGYLHEKLFF. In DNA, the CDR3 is TGTGCCAGCAGCTCGGGACAGGGCTACCTTCATGAAAAACTGTTTTTT.

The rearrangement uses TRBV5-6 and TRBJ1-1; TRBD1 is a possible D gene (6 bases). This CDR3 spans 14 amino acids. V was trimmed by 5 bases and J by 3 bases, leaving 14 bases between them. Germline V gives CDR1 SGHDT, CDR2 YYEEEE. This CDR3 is CASRPTGTDTEAFF. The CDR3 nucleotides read TGTGCCAGCAGGCCAACAGGGACGGACACTGAAGCTTTCTTT.

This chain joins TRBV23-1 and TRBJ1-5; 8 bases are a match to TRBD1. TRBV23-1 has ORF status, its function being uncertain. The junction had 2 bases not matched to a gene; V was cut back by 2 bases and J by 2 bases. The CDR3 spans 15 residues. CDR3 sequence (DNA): TGCGCCAGCAGTCAAGGACAGGGCGGCAATCAGCCCCAGCATTTT. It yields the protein CASSQGQGGNQPQHF.

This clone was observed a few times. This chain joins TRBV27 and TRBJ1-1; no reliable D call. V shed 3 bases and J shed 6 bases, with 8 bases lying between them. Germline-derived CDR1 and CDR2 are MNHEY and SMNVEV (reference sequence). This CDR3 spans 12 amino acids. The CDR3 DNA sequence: TGTGCCAGCAGTTTCGCAGGATCTGAAGCTTTCTTT. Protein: CASSFAGSEAFF.

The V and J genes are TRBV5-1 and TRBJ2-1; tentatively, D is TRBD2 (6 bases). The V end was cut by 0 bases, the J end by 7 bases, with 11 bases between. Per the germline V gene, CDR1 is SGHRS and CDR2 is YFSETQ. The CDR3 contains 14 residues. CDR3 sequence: CASSLAGEWNEQFF. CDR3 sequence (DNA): TGCGCCAGCAGCTTGGCGGGAGAATGGAATGAGCAGTTCTTC.

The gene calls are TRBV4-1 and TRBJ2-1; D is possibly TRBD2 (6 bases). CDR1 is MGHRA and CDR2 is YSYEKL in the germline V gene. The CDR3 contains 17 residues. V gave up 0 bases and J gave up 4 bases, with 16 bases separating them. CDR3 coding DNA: TGCGCCAGCAGCCAAGATTTCCAGGGACTTAAGTACAATGAGCAGTTCTTC. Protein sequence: CASSQDFQGLKYNEQFF.

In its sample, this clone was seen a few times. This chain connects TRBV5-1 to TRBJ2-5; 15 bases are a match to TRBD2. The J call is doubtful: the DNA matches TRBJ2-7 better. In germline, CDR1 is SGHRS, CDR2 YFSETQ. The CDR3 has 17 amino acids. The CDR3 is CASSPGTSGRPTSEQYF. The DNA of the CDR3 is TGCGCCAGCAGCCCGGGGACTAGCGGGAGGCCGACCTCCGAGCAGTACTTC.

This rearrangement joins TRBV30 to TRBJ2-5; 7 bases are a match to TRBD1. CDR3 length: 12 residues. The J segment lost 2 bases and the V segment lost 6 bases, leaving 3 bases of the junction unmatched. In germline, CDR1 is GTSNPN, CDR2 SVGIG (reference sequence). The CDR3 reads CACEQGQETQYF. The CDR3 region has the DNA TGTGCCTGCGAACAGGGGCAAGAGACCCAGTACTTC. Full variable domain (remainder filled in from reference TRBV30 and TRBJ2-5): SQTIHQWPATLVQPVGSPLSLECTVEGTSNPNLYWYRQAAGRGLQLLFYSVGIGQISSEVPQNLSASRPQDRQFILSSKKLLLSDSGFYLCACEQGQETQYFGPGTRLLVL.

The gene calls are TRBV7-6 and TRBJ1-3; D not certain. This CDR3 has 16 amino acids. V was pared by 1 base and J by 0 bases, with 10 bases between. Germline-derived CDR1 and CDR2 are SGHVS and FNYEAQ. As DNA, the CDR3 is TGTGCCAGCAGCTTAGAAACGGCGGCCTCTGGAAACACCATATATTTT. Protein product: CASSLETAASGNTIYF.

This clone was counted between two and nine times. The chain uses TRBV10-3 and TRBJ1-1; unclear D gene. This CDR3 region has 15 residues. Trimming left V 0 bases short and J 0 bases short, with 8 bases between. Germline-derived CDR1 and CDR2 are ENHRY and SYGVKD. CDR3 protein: CAISESYNLNTEAFF. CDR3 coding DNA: TGTGCCATCAGTGAGTCGTACAACCTGAACACTGAAGCTTTCTTT.

CDR3 nucleotide sequence: TGCAGTGGAGCGGTCCAAAGGGAGCAGTTCTTC. It specifies CSGAVQREQFF. V usage is TRBV20-1 and J usage is TRBJ2-1; tentatively, D is TRBD2 (5 bases). Germline V CDR1 and CDR2: DFQATT, SNEGSKA (reference sequence). The CDR3 consists of 11 residues. Trimming pared 7 bases from V and 10 bases from J, leaving 14 bases between.

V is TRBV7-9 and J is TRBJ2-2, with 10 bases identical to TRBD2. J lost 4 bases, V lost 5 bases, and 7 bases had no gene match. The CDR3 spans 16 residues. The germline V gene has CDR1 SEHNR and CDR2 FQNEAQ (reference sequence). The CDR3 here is CASSLTASGGTGELFF. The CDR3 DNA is TGTGCCAGCAGCCTAACCGCTAGCGGGGGCACCGGGGAGCTGTTTTTT.

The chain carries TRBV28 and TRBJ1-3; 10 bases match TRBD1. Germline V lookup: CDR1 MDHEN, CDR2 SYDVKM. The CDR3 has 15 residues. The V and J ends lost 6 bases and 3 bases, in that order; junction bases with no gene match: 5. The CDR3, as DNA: TGTGCCAGCAGGCCGACAGGGGGCCTTGGAAACACCATATATTTT. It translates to CASRPTGGLGNTIYF.

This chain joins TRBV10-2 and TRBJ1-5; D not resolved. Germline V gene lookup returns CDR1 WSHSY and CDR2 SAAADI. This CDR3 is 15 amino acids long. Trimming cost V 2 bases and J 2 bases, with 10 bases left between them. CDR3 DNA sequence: TGCGCCAGCAGTGAGACTGGTCGTGGCAATCAGCCCCAGCATTTT. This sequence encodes CASSETGRGNQPQHF.

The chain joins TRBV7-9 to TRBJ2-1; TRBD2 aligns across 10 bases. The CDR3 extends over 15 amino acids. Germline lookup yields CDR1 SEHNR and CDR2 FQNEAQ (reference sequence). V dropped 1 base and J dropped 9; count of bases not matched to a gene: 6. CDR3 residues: CASSLVAGGNGEQFF. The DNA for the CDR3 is TGTGCCAGCAGCTTAGTAGCGGGGGGAAACGGTGAGCAGTTCTTC.